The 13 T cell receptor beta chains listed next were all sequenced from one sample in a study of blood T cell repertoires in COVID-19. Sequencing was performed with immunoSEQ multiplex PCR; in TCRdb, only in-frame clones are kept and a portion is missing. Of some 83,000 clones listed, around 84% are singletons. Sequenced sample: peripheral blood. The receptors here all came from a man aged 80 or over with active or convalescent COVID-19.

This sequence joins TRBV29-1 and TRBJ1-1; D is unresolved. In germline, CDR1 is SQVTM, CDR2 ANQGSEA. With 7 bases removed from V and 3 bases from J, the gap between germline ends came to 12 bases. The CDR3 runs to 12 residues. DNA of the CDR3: TGCAGCGGCACGATTGAGGACACTGAAGCTTTCTTT. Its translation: CSGTIEDTEAFF.

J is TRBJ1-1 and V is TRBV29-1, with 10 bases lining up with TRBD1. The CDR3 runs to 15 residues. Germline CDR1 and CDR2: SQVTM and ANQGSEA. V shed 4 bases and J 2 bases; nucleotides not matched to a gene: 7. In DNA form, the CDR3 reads TGCAGCGTTGCTCAGGGACAGGGGATAAACACTGAAGCTTTCTTT. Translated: CSVAQGQGINTEAFF. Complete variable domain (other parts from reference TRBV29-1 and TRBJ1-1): SAVISQKPSRDICQRGTSLTIQCQVDSQVTMMFWYRQQPGQSLTLIATANQGSEATYESGFVIDKFPISRPNLTFSTLTVSNMSPEDSSIYLCSVAQGQGINTEAFFGQGTRLTVV.

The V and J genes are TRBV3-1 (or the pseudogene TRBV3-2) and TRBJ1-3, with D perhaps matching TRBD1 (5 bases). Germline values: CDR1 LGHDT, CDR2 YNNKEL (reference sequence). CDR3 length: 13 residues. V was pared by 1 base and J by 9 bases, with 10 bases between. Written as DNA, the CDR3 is TGTGCCAGCAGCCAAGGGGGGGTCGGCACCATATATTTT. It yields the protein CASSQGGVGTIYF.

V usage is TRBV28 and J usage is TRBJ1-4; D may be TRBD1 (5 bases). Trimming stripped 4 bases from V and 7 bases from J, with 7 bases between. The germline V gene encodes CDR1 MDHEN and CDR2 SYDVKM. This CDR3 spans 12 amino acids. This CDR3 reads CASSWGVEKLFF. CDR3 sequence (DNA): TGTGCCAGCAGTTGGGGGGTTGAAAAACTGTTTTTT.

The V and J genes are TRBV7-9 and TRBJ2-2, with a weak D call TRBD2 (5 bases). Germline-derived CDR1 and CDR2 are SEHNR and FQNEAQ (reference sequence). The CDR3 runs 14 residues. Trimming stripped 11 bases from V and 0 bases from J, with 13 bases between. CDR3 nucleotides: TGTGCCCCAGGAGCCGGGACGAACACCGGGGAGCTGTTTTTT. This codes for CAPGAGTNTGELFF.

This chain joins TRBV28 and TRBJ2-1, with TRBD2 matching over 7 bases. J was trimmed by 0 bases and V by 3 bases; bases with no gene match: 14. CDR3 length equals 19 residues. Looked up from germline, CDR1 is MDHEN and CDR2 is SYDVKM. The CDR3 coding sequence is TGTGCCAGCAGTTTTTGGGCCCTAGCGGAGAAGGGCTCCTACAATGAGCAGTTCTTC. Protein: CASSFWALAEKGSYNEQFF. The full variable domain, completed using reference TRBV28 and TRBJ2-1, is DVKVTQSSRYLVKRTGEKVFLECVQDMDHENMFWYRQDPGLGLRLIYFSYDVKMKEKGDIPEGYSVSREKKERFSLILESASTNQTSMYLCASSFWALAEKGSYNEQFFGPGTRLTVL.

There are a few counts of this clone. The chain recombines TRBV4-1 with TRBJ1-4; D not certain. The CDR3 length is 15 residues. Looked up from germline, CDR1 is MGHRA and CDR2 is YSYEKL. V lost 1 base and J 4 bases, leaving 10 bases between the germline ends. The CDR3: CASSQARFGNEKLFF. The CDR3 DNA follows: TGCGCCAGCAGCCAAGCTCGTTTCGGTAATGAAAAACTGTTTTTT.

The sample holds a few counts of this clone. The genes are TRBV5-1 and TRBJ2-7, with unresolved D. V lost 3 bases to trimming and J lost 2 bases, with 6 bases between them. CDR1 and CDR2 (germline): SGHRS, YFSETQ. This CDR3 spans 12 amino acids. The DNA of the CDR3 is TGCGCCAGCAGCTCGGCGGCCTACGAGCAGTACGTC. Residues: CASSSAAYEQYV.

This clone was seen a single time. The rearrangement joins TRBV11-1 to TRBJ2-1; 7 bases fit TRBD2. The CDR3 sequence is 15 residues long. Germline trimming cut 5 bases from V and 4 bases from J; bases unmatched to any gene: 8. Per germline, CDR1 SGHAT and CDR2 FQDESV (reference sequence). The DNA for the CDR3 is TGTGCCAGCAGCCAGACTAGCCTAATGTACAATGAGCAGTTCTTC. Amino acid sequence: CASSQTSLMYNEQFF.

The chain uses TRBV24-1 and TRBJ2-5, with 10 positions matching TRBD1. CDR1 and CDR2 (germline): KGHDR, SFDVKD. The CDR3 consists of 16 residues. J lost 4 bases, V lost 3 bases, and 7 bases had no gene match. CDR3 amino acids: CATSDPGTGAGETQYF. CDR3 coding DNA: TGTGCCACCAGTGATCCCGGGACAGGGGCCGGAGAGACCCAGTACTTC.

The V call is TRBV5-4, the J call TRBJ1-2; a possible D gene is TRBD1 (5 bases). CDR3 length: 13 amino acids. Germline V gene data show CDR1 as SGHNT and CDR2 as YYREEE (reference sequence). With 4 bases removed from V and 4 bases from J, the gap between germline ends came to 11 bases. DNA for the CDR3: TGTGCCAGCAGCCGCCAGGGTGGCTATGGCTACACCTTC. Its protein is CASSRQGGYGYTF.

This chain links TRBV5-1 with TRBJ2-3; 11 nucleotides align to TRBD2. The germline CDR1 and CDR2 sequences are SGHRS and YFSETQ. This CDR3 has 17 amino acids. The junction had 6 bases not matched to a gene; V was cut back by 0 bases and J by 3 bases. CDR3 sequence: CASSLVLAGDLTDTQYF. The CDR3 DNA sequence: TGCGCCAGCAGCTTGGTACTAGCGGGGGACTTGACAGATACGCAGTATTTT.

CDR3 sequence (DNA): TGCGCCAGCAGCTTCACTAGCGGGGGGGCAAATGAGCAGTTCTTC. Amino acid sequence: CASSFTSGGANEQFF. The chain combines TRBV5-1 with TRBJ2-1; 13 bases fit TRBD2. The V gene's germline CDR1 is SGHRS and CDR2 YFSETQ. This CDR3 region has 15 residues. V trimming: 2 bases; J trimming: 7 bases; junction bases outside the gene matches: 3.